This T cell receptor beta chain was sequenced for a study of blood T cell repertoires in COVID-19. CDR3 length: 13 residues. Germline V gene sequence: CDR1 SGHTA, CDR2 FQGNSA. The assay was immunoSEQ multiplex PCR, and TCRdb's table has in-frame clones only and misses some. The data show approximately 260,000 clones, about four fifths seen once. Points on this clone: At one end, the junction sequence differs from germline, possibly due to a read error.

The study recruited people aged roughly 18 to 100 years across approximately 24 US areas. V is TRBV7-2 and J is TRBJ1-5; 8 bases are shared with TRBD1. What was sequenced was PBMCs or T cells enriched from blood (not recorded which). The sequence derives from a man aged 50-59 years who had recovered from COVID-19. The CDR3 loop reads CASSLKAGGAEVF. CDR3 coding DNA: TGTGCCAGCAGCTTAAAGGCAGGGGGCGCCGAGGTCTTT.